This T cell receptor beta chain came from a study of T cell repertoires in cytomegalovirus infection. Study details: Public TCR beta signature analysis indicated the presence of both CMV infection and matching HLA type. Study outcomes and limitations: Public TCR beta family frequency separated CMV-and-HLA carriers, including in an independent cohort. Clonotype analysis showed dominance of the ex vivo response by HLA-C-restricted CMV-specific TCR beta clonotypes.

TCRdb recomputed calls from the reads with MiXCR, one row per CDR3 protein. Among 450,000 to 600,000 distinct CDR3 sequences listed, roughly 10% were seen once. Looked up from germline, CDR1 is ENHRY and CDR2 is SYGVKD. This CDR3 comprises 16 residues. V was clipped by 3 bases and J by 5 bases; unmatched bases: 8. This clonotype was seen at least ten times. The antigen is undetermined. This clonotype was obtained from a human donor in good health (CMV status not recorded). Some clones in this sample may be carry-over from other donors' samples. Sequencing used PBMCs. V usage is TRBV10-3 and J usage is TRBJ2-1; 9 bases align to TRBD1. The CDR3 region has the DNA TGTGCCATCAGTGATCTGGGGGGGACAGGGAACAATGAGCAGTTCTTC. The encoded protein is CAISDLGGTGNNEQFF.